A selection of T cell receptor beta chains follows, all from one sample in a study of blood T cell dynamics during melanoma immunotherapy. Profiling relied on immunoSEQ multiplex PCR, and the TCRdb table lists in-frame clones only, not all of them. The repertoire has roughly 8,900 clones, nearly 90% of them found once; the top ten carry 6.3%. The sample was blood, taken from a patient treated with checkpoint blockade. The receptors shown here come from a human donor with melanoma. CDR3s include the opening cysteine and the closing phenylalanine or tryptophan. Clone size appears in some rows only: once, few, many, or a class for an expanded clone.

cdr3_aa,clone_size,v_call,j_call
CASSQEQVSGANVLTF,-,TRBV4-3,TRBJ2-6
CATSRGAIANYGYTF,few,TRBV15,TRBJ1-2
CSVSGRSTDTQYF,-,TRBV29-1,TRBJ2-3
CASTQFAGVAGKDEQFF,-,TRBV28,TRBJ2-1
CASSGSNYGYTF,-,TRBV11-2,TRBJ1-2
CASSTQGDTDTQYF,once,TRBV9,TRBJ2-3
CAIQGGTAYGYTF,once,TRBV2,TRBJ1-2
CASTLTVNTEAFF,-,TRBV19,TRBJ1-1
CASQWADRISYEQYF,-,TRBV2,TRBJ2-7
CASDTQHYGYTF,-,TRBV28,TRBJ1-2
CASTLQGSNQPQHF,once,TRBV6-1,TRBJ1-5
CASSQEDSGETQYF,-,TRBV4-1,TRBJ2-5
CASSYRTGGGYTF,-,TRBV25-1,TRBJ1-2
CASSLVGGEEQYF,-,TRBV5-6,TRBJ2-7
CASRWAGANVLTF,-,TRBV19,TRBJ2-6
CASSPTTGQANNEQFF,-,TRBV7-9,TRBJ2-1
CASSELAGIDTQYF,-,TRBV2,TRBJ2-3
CASSLAHRPEVGYEQYF,few,TRBV4-1,TRBJ2-7
CASSQGSRGMSSYEQYF,-,TRBV4-1,TRBJ2-7
CASSTSRTGGDSYEQYF,-,TRBV7-6,TRBJ2-7
CASSFGQGNTEAFF,-,TRBV5-1,TRBJ1-1
CASSQGSPLHF,-,TRBV6-5,TRBJ1-6
CASRRAGASPRGNEQYF,few,TRBV4-3,TRBJ2-7
CASSYSAGAFEQFF,-,TRBV6-5,TRBJ2-1
CASSPGQNNEKLFF,-,TRBV5-8,TRBJ1-4
CASSEQVGVSGNTIYF,-,TRBV7-2,TRBJ1-3
CASPGEGPDYGYTF,once,TRBV2,TRBJ1-2
CASSTSGTGRHEQYF,-,TRBV5-4,TRBJ2-7
CATSNLAGGPLDTQYF,-,TRBV15,TRBJ2-3
CASSGGTGRYNEQFF,-,TRBV7-6,TRBJ2-1
CASSVSLAGANTGELFF,once,TRBV9,TRBJ2-2
CASRRTMETQYF,-,TRBV28,TRBJ2-5
CASSPGTRTEAFF,-,TRBV7-8,TRBJ1-1
CASSYEGASNQPQHF,-,TRBV7-2,TRBJ1-5
CSVELTRDRVQETQYF,-,TRBV29-1,TRBJ2-5
CASSGDREWALVTDTQYF,once,TRBV10-1,TRBJ2-3
CASSLFTVTEAFF,-,TRBV5-8,TRBJ1-1
CASSQDLAGSYNEQFF,-,TRBV4-2,TRBJ2-1
CASSLARAGAGELFF,-,TRBV11-3,TRBJ2-2
CASSQGQSDNEQFF,-,TRBV4-1,TRBJ2-1
CASSEGTLEGSEQYF,few,TRBV2,TRBJ2-7
CASSLWTGDFQPQHF,-,TRBV4-1,TRBJ1-5
CSVSLGRANTEAFF,-,TRBV29-1,TRBJ1-1
CANAKFSGANVLTF,-,TRBV2,TRBJ2-6
CASSDDRGFYGYTF,-,TRBV7-6,TRBJ1-2
CASSFRGSSGYTF,-,TRBV7-2,TRBJ1-2
CASSGTGKTQPQHF,-,TRBV2,TRBJ1-5
CASSLTAWQPQHF,-,TRBV7-2,TRBJ1-5
CATSRDLSRVKAEAFF,once,TRBV15,TRBJ1-1
CASSPRGGVSYEQYF,-,TRBV5-4,TRBJ2-7
CASSSLAGGKNEQFF,-,TRBV6-5,TRBJ2-1
CASRLKRGSTDTQYF,-,TRBV7-2,TRBJ2-3